The clone carrying this T cell receptor beta chain has just one count. The targeted sequencing depth was 1 in 200,000 to 1 in 1 million T cells. Measured with immunoSEQ multiplex PCR; TCRdb has only the in-frame clones, and not every one. The data hold under 150,000 clones, with around 84% observed a single time. The sample originates from a study of cytotoxic CD8 clonotypes in ibrutinib-treated CLL. Germline CDR1 reads ENHRY; CDR2 reads SYGVKD. Trimming left V 3 bases short and J 8 bases short, with 7 bases between. The CDR3 has 12 residues. The chain links TRBV10-3 to TRBJ2-2; D uncertain. The sample in question was PBMCs, obtained after 24 months of ibrutinib treatment. This TCR derives from a human donor with chronic lymphocytic leukemia. The DNA for the CDR3 is TGTGCCATCAGTGACCCCCAAGGGGAGCTGTTTTTT. Protein product: CAISDPQGELFF.